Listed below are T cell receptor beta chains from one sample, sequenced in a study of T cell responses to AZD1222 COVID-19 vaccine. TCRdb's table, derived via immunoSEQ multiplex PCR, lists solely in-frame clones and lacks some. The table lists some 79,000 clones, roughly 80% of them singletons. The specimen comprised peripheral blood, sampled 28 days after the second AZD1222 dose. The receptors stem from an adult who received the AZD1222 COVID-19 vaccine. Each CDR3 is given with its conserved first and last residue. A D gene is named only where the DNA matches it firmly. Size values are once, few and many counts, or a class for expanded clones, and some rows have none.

DNA: TGTGCCAGTAGTATGGGGACAGGGTATACCTACGAGCAGTACTTC
CDR3: CASSMGTGYTYEQYF
size: once
J: TRBJ2-7
D: TRBD1
V: TRBV19

DNA: TGTGCCAGCAGCGACTCGACAAGGAGGGTTAGCACAGATACGCAGTATTTT
CDR3: CASSDSTRRVSTDTQYF
size: once
J: TRBJ2-3
D: .
V: TRBV3-1/TRBV3-2

DNA: TGCGCCAGCAGCCAAAGACAGGGCCTGAACACTGAAGCTTTCTTT
CDR3: CASSQRQGLNTEAFF
size: .
J: TRBJ1-1
D: TRBD1
V: TRBV4-3

DNA: TGTGCCTGGAGGGGGTTCTCTAGCACAGATACGCAGTATTTT
CDR3: CAWRGFSSTDTQYF
size: .
J: TRBJ2-3
D: .
V: TRBV30

DNA: TGCGCCAGCAGCTACAGGGGGCTTAACTATGGCTACACCTTC
CDR3: CASSYRGLNYGYTF
size: few
J: TRBJ1-2
D: TRBD1
V: TRBV5-1

DNA: TGTGCCAGCAGCGCCCTTGGGGGGCCCTACGAGCAGTACTTC
CDR3: CASSALGGPYEQYF
size: .
J: TRBJ2-7
D: .
V: TRBV7-6

DNA: TGTGCCAGCAAGTTTGGGGGTAGAAGGAATCAGCCCCAGCATTTT
CDR3: CASKFGGRRNQPQHF
size: .
J: TRBJ1-5
D: .
V: TRBV28

DNA: TGTGCCAGCAGTGACCGTATCGGAATCGATGAAGGAGCCTACAATGAGCAGTTCTTC
CDR3: CASSDRIGIDEGAYNEQFF
size: .
J: TRBJ2-1
D: .
V: TRBV6-1

DNA: TGTGCCAGCAGCCCGCTAAGAACTGGGAGAGGGAGTGAAAAACTGTTTTTT
CDR3: CASSPLRTGRGSEKLFF
size: .
J: TRBJ1-4
D: .
V: TRBV7-9

DNA: TGTGCCAGCAGTCCCCCGGGCGGCGGGGAGCTGTTTTTT
CDR3: CASSPPGGGELFF
size: few
J: TRBJ2-2
D: .
V: TRBV28

DNA: TGTGCCAGCAGTTTTTGGGGGTCTGAAGCTTTCTTT
CDR3: CASSFWGSEAFF
size: .
J: TRBJ1-1
D: .
V: TRBV12-3/TRBV12-4

DNA: TGTGCCAGTAGTAGACAGGGGGTCACTGAAGCTTTCTTT
CDR3: CASSRQGVTEAFF
size: .
J: TRBJ1-1
D: TRBD1
V: TRBV19

DNA: TGTGCCAGCAGCTTAGTTAGTGTCGAGCAGTACTTC
CDR3: CASSLVSVEQYF
size: .
J: TRBJ2-7
D: .
V: TRBV7-9

DNA: TGTGCCTGGAGTGTACTTGAGTTACAGTTCTTC
CDR3: CAWSVLELQFF
size: .
J: TRBJ2-1
D: .
V: TRBV30

DNA: TGTGCCAGCAGTCTTCGCGACAGGGCCTACACCTTC
CDR3: CASSLRDRAYTF
size: .
J: TRBJ1-2
D: TRBD1
V: TRBV28

DNA: TGTGCCAGCAGCTTTTCGTTTGCAGGGGGCCAGACCCAGTACTTC
CDR3: CASSFSFAGGQTQYF
size: .
J: TRBJ2-5
D: TRBD1
V: TRBV5-8

DNA: TGTGCCAGCTCACTACCCCCAGATACGCAGTATTTT
CDR3: CASSLPPDTQYF
size: few
J: TRBJ2-3
D: .
V: TRBV18

DNA: TGTGCCAGCAGTGAACGTAGCGGGGGTTACTTTGAGCAGTTCTTC
CDR3: CASSERSGGYFEQFF
size: .
J: TRBJ2-1
D: TRBD2
V: TRBV2

DNA: TGTGCCAGCGGGAGGATGGGGGCAGGACAGGGGCACACCGGGGAGCTGTTTTTT
CDR3: CASGRMGAGQGHTGELFF
size: .
J: TRBJ2-2
D: TRBD1
V: TRBV25-1

DNA: TGTGCCAGCACCCGCAGGGCCCTCAATCAGCCCCAGCATTTT
CDR3: CASTRRALNQPQHF
size: .
J: TRBJ1-5
D: .
V: TRBV2

DNA: TGTGCCAGCAGCATGATCCGGGAGATCGGGGAGCTGTTTTTT
CDR3: CASSMIREIGELFF
size: once
J: TRBJ2-2
D: .
V: TRBV7-8

DNA: TGCGCCAGCAGCCAAACTAGCGGGAGCACAGATACGCAGTATTTT
CDR3: CASSQTSGSTDTQYF
size: .
J: TRBJ2-3
D: TRBD2
V: TRBV10-2

DNA: TGTGCCAGTACCCCCCGCACAGGGACACTTGAAGCTTTCTTT
CDR3: CASTPRTGTLEAFF
size: .
J: TRBJ1-1
D: .
V: TRBV19

DNA: TGTGCCAGCAGCCAAGCTCGAGGGGGTCTCTACAATGAGCAGTTCTTC
CDR3: CASSQARGGLYNEQFF
size: .
J: TRBJ2-1
D: .
V: TRBV14

DNA: TGTGCCAGTAGTGAAGGGGAAGGCCAAGAGACCCAGTACTTC
CDR3: CASSEGEGQETQYF
size: .
J: TRBJ2-5
D: .
V: TRBV19

DNA: TGTGCCAGCACCGCATTAGCGGGAGGAATCGCAGATACGCAGTATTTT
CDR3: CASTALAGGIADTQYF
size: .
J: TRBJ2-3
D: TRBD2
V: TRBV3-1/TRBV3-2

DNA: TGCAGCGTTGTGTTGGGCGCATACACAGATACGCAGTATTTT
CDR3: CSVVLGAYTDTQYF
size: .
J: TRBJ2-3
D: .
V: TRBV29-1

DNA: TGTGCCACCAGCAGAGACCGTGCAACTAATGAAAAACTGTTTTTT
CDR3: CATSRDRATNEKLFF
size: .
J: TRBJ1-4
D: .
V: TRBV15

DNA: TGTGCCACCGGGACAGGCGACTACGAGCAGTACTTC
CDR3: CATGTGDYEQYF
size: .
J: TRBJ2-7
D: TRBD1
V: TRBV25-1

DNA: TGTGCCAGCAGCGTAGGACGGAGCTCTGGAAACACCATATATTTT
CDR3: CASSVGRSSGNTIYF
size: .
J: TRBJ1-3
D: .
V: TRBV7-8